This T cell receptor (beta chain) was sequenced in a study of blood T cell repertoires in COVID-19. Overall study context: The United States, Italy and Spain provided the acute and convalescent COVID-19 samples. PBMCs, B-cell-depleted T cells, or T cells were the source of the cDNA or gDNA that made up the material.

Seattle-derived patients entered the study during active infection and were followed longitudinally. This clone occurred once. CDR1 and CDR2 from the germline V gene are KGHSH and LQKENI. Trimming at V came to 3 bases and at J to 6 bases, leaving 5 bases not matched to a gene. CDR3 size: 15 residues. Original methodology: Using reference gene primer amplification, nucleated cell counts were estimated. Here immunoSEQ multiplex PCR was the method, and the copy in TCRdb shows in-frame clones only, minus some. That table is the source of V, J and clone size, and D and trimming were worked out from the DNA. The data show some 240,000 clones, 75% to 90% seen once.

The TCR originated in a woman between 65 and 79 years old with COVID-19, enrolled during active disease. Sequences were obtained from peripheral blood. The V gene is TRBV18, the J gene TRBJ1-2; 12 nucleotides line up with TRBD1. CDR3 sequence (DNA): TGTGCCAGCTCACCGGGACAGGGGGCGCAGGATGGCTACACCTTC. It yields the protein CASSPGQGAQDGYTF.